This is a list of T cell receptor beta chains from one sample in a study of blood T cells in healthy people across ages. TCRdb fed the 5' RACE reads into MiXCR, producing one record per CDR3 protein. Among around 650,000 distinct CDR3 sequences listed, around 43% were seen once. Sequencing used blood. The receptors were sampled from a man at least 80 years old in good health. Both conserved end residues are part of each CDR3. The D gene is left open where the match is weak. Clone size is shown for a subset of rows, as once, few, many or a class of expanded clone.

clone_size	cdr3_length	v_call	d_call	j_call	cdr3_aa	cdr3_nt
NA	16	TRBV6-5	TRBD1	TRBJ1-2	CASSYSGQEPINGYTF	TGTGCCAGCAGTTACTCCGGACAGGAACCCATCAATGGCTACACCTTC
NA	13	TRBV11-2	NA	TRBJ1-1	CASSLGPTGEAFF	TGTGCCAGCAGCTTAGGCCCCACCGGTGAAGCTTTCTTT
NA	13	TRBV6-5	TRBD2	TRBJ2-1	CATGTSTHNEQFF	TGTGCCACCGGGACTAGCACCCACAATGAGCAGTTCTTC
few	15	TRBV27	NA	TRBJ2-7	CASSSPPGLRYEQYF	TGTGCCAGCAGTTCTCCTCCGGGACTTCGGTACGAGCAGTACTTC
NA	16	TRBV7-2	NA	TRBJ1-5	CASSLGVASFNQPQHF	TGTGCCAGCAGCTTAGGGGTAGCAAGTTTCAATCAGCCCCAGCATTTT
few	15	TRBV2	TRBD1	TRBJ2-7	CASRIQGALTYEQYF	TGTGCCAGCAGAATACAGGGGGCCCTAACCTACGAGCAGTACTTC
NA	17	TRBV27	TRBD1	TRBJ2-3	CASSPPGTGLRGDTQYF	TGTGCCAGCAGTCCGCCCGGGACAGGCCTGAGAGGGGATACGCAGTATTTT
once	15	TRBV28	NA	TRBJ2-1	CASSVLSGQGNEQFF	TGTGCCAGCAGTGTATTAAGCGGCCAGGGCAATGAGCAGTTCTTC
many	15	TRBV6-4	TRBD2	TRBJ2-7	CASHRLAGVGYEQYF	TGTGCCAGCCACCGTCTAGCGGGAGTGGGCTACGAGCAGTACTTC
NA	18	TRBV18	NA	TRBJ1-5	CASSPFLRQDYSNQPQHF	TGTGCCAGCTCACCATTTCTAAGACAGGATTATAGCAATCAGCCCCAGCATTTT
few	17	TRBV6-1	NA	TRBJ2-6	CATRLGASSSGANVLTF	TGTGCCACCAGACTGGGGGCATCTTCCTCTGGGGCCAACGTCCTGACTTTC
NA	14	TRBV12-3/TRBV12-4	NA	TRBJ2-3	CASSLASLPDTQYF	TGTGCCAGCAGTTTAGCTAGCTTGCCAGATACGCAGTATTTT
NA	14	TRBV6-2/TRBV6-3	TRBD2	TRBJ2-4	CATERGSSKNIQYF	TGTGCCACCGAGCGGGGAAGTTCCAAAAACATTCAGTACTTC
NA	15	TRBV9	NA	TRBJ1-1	CASSVVGGQNTEAFF	TGTGCCAGCAGCGTAGTCGGGGGACAGAACACTGAAGCTTTCTTT
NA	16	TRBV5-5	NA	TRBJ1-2	CASSPKVVGRNYGYTF	TGTGCCAGCAGCCCCAAAGTGGTGGGGAGAAACTATGGCTACACCTTC
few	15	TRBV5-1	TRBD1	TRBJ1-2	CASSPGDRGEYGYTF	TGCGCCAGCAGCCCGGGGGACAGGGGGGAGTATGGCTACACCTTC
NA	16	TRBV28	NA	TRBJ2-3	CASSPRGARGTDTQYF	TGTGCCAGCAGCCCAAGAGGGGCGAGAGGCACAGATACGCAGTATTTT
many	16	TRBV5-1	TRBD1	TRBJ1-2	CASSLTPGTDNYGYTF	TGCGCCAGCAGCTTGACACCCGGGACAGACAACTATGGCTACACCTTC
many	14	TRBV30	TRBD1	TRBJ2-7	CAGLRTGSPNEQYF	TGTGCCGGGTTAAGGACAGGTTCCCCAAACGAGCAGTACTTC
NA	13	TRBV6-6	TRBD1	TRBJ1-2	CASSAGQLHGYTF	TGTGCCAGCAGTGCGGGACAGCTACATGGCTACACCTTC
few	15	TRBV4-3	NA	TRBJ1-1	CASSQDHQVVNEAFF	TGCGCCAGCAGTCAAGACCACCAGGTGGTTAATGAAGCTTTCTTT
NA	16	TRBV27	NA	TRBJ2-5	CASSLLLVGGQETQYF	TGTGCCAGCAGTTTATTATTAGTGGGAGGCCAAGAGACCCAGTACTTC
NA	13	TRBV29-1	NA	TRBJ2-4	CSVGGTVLSEQYF	TGCAGCGTCGGGGGCACAGTCCTCTCTGAGCAGTACTTC
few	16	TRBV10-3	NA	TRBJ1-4	CAAGSRGITTNEKLFF	TGTGCCGCCGGCTCTCGGGGCATTACAACTAATGAAAAACTGTTTTTT
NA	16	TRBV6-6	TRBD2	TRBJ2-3	CASSYSVAGATDTQYF	TGTGCCAGCAGTTACTCGGTAGCGGGGGCCACAGATACGCAGTATTTT
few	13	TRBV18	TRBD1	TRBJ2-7	CASSLLTGVEQYF	TGTGCCAGCTCACTCCTGACAGGGGTCGAGCAGTACTTC
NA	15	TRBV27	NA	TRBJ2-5	CASSLRWGSGETQYF	TGTGCCAGCAGTTTGAGATGGGGGAGTGGGGAGACCCAGTACTTC
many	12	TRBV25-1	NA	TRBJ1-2	CASSELSYGYTF	TGTGCCAGCAGTGAATTAAGTTATGGCTACACCTTC
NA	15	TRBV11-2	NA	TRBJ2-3	CASSLQGRNTDTQYF	TGTGCCAGCAGCTTACAGGGACGGAACACAGATACGCAGTATTTT
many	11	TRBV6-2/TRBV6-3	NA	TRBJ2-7	CASSYTLEQYF	TGTGCCAGCAGTTACACTCTCGAGCAGTACTTC
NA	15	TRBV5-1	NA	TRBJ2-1	CASSSDGSSYNGQFF	TGCGCCAGCAGCTCGGACGGGAGCTCCTACAATGGGCAGTTCTTC
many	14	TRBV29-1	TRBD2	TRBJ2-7	CSVGGGRGSYEQYF	TGCAGCGTTGGGGGCGGGAGAGGCTCCTACGAGCAGTACTTC
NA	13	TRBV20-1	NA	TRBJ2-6	CSVPTSRANVLTF	TGCAGTGTACCGACCTCTAGGGCCAACGTCCTGACTTTC
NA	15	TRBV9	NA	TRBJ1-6	CASSVKGDYNSPLHF	TGTGCCAGCAGCGTAAAAGGCGACTATAATTCACCCCTCCACTTT
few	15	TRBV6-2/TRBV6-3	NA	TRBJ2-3	CASSSTDWLRDTQYF	TGTGCCAGCAGCTCCACGGACTGGCTTCGAGATACGCAGTATTTT
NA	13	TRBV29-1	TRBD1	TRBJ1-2	CSVEAGGTVSYTF	TGCAGCGTTGAAGCTGGGGGGACAGTCAGCTACACCTTC
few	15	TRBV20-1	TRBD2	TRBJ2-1	CSASSSSGGAREQFF	TGCAGTGCCAGTAGTTCTAGCGGGGGGGCCCGTGAGCAGTTCTTC